This TCR beta chain is from a study of cytomegalovirus exposure and HLA in healthy donors. The PCR had 60 Vbeta and 13 Jbeta primers. TCRdb's table, derived via immunoSEQ multiplex PCR, lists solely in-frame clones and lacks some. The data contain more than 95,000 clones, roughly 80% of them singletons. V was shortened by 0 bases and J by 7 bases, with 4 bases between the two germline ends. The length of the CDR3 is 11 residues. Germline-derived CDR1 and CDR2 are SGHNT and YYREEE (reference sequence). This TCR derives from a man younger than 40 in good health and CMV-seropositive. The chain links TRBV5-4 to TRBJ1-1; D is undetermined. The sequenced sample consisted of PBMCs. The CDR3 sequence: CASSLAGEAFF. The CDR3 DNA sequence: TGTGCCAGCAGCTTGGCGGGTGAAGCTTTCTTT.